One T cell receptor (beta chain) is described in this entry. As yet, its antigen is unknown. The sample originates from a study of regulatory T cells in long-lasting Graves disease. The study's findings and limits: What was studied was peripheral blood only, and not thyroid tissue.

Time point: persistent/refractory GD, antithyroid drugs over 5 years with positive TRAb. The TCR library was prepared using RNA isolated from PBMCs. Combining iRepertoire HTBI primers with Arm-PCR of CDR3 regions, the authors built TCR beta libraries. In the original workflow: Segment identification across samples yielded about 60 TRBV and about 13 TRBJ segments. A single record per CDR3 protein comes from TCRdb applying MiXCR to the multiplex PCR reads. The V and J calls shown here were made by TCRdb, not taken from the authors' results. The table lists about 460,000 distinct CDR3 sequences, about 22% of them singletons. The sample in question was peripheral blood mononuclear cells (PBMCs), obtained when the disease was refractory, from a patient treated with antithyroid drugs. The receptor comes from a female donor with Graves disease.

CDR3 protein: CASRKPGLGLDEQFF. CDR3 nucleotides: TGTGCCAGCAGAAAACCGGGACTAGGGCTCGATGAGCAGTTCTTC. This sequence joins TRBV6-1 and TRBJ2-1; 8 nucleotides match TRBD2. The CDR3 is 15 residues long. The junction had 12 bases not matched to a gene; V was cut back by 6 bases and J by 8 bases. Germline V gives CDR1 MNHNS, CDR2 SASEGT.